Described below is a single TCR beta chain sequence and its context. The sample originates from a study of T cell responses to AZD1222 COVID-19 vaccine. Libraries were prepared by immunoSEQ multiplex PCR; TCRdb keeps only in-frame clonotypes and omits some of them. The sample includes 75,000 to 100,000 clones, about 89% of them seen just once. Looked up from germline, CDR1 is LGHDT and CDR2 is YNNKEL (reference sequence). The CDR3 is 17 amino acids. V was pared by 3 bases and J by 2 bases, with 10 bases of the junction left unmatched. The genes are TRBV3-1 (or the pseudogene TRBV3-2) and TRBJ1-3; 7 positions match TRBD1. The sequence was obtained from an adult in good health. Sequenced material: peripheral blood, taken on day 0 of AZD1222 vaccination. CDR3 residues: CASSHTRDRTTGNTIYF. In nucleotides, the CDR3 is TGTGCCAGCAGCCATACTAGGGACAGAACCACTGGAAACACCATATATTTT.